The present T cell receptor beta chain was sequenced within a study of blood T cell repertoires in COVID-19. The germline V and J ends were trimmed by 4 bases and 3 bases, with 10 bases remaining between them. The germline V gene encodes CDR1 SGHKS and CDR2 YYEKEE (reference sequence). The CDR3 runs 13 residues. Assay: immunoSEQ multiplex PCR; the TCRdb copy retains only in-frame clones and omits some. The repertoire holds 150,000 to 200,000 clones, with 70% to 90% as singletons. This TCR came from a human donor in a cohort sampled during active COVID-19. This sequence joins TRBV5-5 and TRBJ1-2; TRBD1 might be the D (6 bases). The sequenced sample was peripheral blood. In DNA, the CDR3 is TGTGCCAGCAGCCCATCAGGGGACTATGGCTACACCTTC. Encoded protein: CASSPSGDYGYTF. Combining the CDR3 with reference TRBV5-5 and TRBJ1-2 gives the whole variable domain DAGVTQSPTHLIKTRGQQVTLRCSPISGHKSVSWYQQVLGQGPQFIFQYYEKEERGRGNFPDRFSARQFPNYSSELNVNALLLGDSALYLCASSPSGDYGYTFGSGTRLTVV.